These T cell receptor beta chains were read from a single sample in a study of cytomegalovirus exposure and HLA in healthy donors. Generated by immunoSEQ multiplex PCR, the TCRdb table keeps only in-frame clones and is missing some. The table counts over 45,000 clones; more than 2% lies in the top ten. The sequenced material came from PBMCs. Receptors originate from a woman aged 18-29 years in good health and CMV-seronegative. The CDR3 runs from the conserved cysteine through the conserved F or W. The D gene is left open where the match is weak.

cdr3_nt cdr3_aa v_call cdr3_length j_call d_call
TGTGCCAGCTCACCAACTAGCGAGAACACCGGGGAGCTGTTTTTT CASSPTSENTGELFF TRBV18 15 TRBJ2-2 TRBD2
TGTGCCAGCAGCCCACGCAACAGGGGAGCGGGGGGCTACGAGCAGTACTTC CASSPRNRGAGGYEQYF TRBV7-2 17 TRBJ2-7 TRBD2
TGTGCCAGCAGTTACGGACAGGGGAACACTGAAGCTTTCTTT CASSYGQGNTEAFF TRBV6-6 14 TRBJ1-1 TRBD1
TGTGCCAGCTCACCACCCGGGAGGGGCTACACCTTC CASSPPGRGYTF TRBV18 12 TRBJ1-2 -
TGTGCCAGCTCCCGGGACAGAAAATTCTCCTACGAGCAGTACTTC CASSRDRKFSYEQYF TRBV11-1 15 TRBJ2-7 TRBD1
TGCGCCAGCAGCTTGGTGCCGGAGGATACGCAGTATTTT CASSLVPEDTQYF TRBV5-1 13 TRBJ2-3 -
TGCGCCAGCACCACAATAGGGGGCAACTATGGCTACACCTTC CASTTIGGNYGYTF TRBV5-1 14 TRBJ1-2 TRBD1
TGTGCCAGCTCGCTACTGGACGGACTTGAAGCTTTCTTT CASSLLDGLEAFF TRBV18 13 TRBJ1-1 -
TGCGCCAGCAGCTTCGGACTAGCGGGACTCCAAGAGACCCAGTACTTC CASSFGLAGLQETQYF TRBV5-1 16 TRBJ2-5 TRBD2
TGTGCCAGTAACCTCAGGGGCTCTAATGAAAAACTGTTTTTT CASNLRGSNEKLFF TRBV19 14 TRBJ1-4 -
TGTGCCAGTAGTATCCGGCGGGCACAGAATCAGCCCCAGCATTTT CASSIRRAQNQPQHF TRBV19 15 TRBJ1-5 -
TGCAGCACTGCGGAAGGCTCAGGAAACACCATATATTTT CSTAEGSGNTIYF TRBV29-1 13 TRBJ1-3 -
TGTGCCAGCAGAATGCAAGGGGCAGGAGGCAATCAGCCCCAGCATTTT CASRMQGAGGNQPQHF TRBV5-6 16 TRBJ1-5 -
TGTGCCAGCAGCAGAGGGGGTAGCTATGGCTACACCTTC CASSRGGSYGYTF TRBV9 13 TRBJ1-2 -
TGCAGCGTTGGGACAGTACATTCGGAGAACCAGTACTTC CSVGTVHSENQYF TRBV29-1 13 TRBJ2-5 -
TGTGCCAGCAGTCCCGACCACGGGGACAGAGGGCCGTATAGTCAGCCCCAGCATTTT CASSPDHGDRGPYSQPQHF TRBV28 19 TRBJ1-5 TRBD1
TGTGCCAGCACTCCAAGGACAGGACAAGAGACCCAGTACTTC CASTPRTGQETQYF TRBV6-6 14 TRBJ2-5 TRBD1
TGTGCCAGCTCACCCGTAGCGGAGTCTAGCACAGATACGCAGTATTTT CASSPVAESSTDTQYF TRBV18 16 TRBJ2-3 -
TGTGCCAGCAGCACCACCAACGGGGTGGGCCAGTACTTC CASSTTNGVGQYF TRBV7-6 13 TRBJ2-7 -
TGTGCCAGCAGCTTAGTGGAGTCAGGGGGTATGGACACCGGGGAGCTGTTTTTT CASSLVESGGMDTGELFF TRBV7-9 18 TRBJ2-2 TRBD1
TGCGCCAGCAGGGCGACAGGGGGGAACAATGAGCAGTTCTTC CASRATGGNNEQFF TRBV5-1 14 TRBJ2-1 TRBD1
TGTGCCAGCAGTGCCGGTGACACCATATATTTT CASSAGDTIYF TRBV6-1 11 TRBJ1-3 -
TGTGCCAGTAGCACAGACAGGGGTCTCTATGGCTACACCTTC CASSTDRGLYGYTF TRBV19 14 TRBJ1-2 TRBD1
TGTGCCAGCAGTGAACTAGCGGGGTCCGACAATGAGCAGTTCTTC CASSELAGSDNEQFF TRBV6-1 15 TRBJ2-1 TRBD2
TGTGCCAGTAGTATCAGGGGTCCGGGGAGCAATCAGCCCCAGCATTTT CASSIRGPGSNQPQHF TRBV19 16 TRBJ1-5 -
TGCGCCAGCAGCTCGGGGACACCGGTAGAGACCCAGTACTTC CASSSGTPVETQYF TRBV5-1 14 TRBJ2-5 -
TGTGCCAGTAGCCCCGTCTGGGGGGTGGATTCACCCCTCCACTTT CASSPVWGVDSPLHF TRBV19 15 TRBJ1-6 -
TGTGCCAGCAGTCGACAGGGGAAGTCCTACGAGCAGTACTTC CASSRQGKSYEQYF TRBV6-5 14 TRBJ2-7 TRBD1
TGTGCCAGCAAGATGGGACAGGCGAACACCGGGGAGCTGTTTTTT CASKMGQANTGELFF TRBV2 15 TRBJ2-2 TRBD1
TGTGCCATCAGTGGATACCTACCCGGACAGGGCGGAAACACCATATATTTT CAISGYLPGQGGNTIYF TRBV10-3 17 TRBJ1-3 TRBD1
TGTGCCAGCAGCTTACGACTAGCGGGGGGCGTTATAACAGATACGCAGTATTTT CASSLRLAGGVITDTQYF TRBV9 18 TRBJ2-3 TRBD2
TGCGCCAGCAGCCTGGATCGCGACACTGAAGCTTTCTTT CASSLDRDTEAFF TRBV5-1 13 TRBJ1-1 -
TGTGCCAGCACGGGGGGCGTCAATCAGCCCCAGCATTTT CASTGGVNQPQHF TRBV2 13 TRBJ1-5 -
TGCAGCGTCGATAGGGACTCCGCTAACTATGGCTACACCTTC CSVDRDSANYGYTF TRBV29-1 14 TRBJ1-2 -
TGCGCCAGCAGCTTTTCGGGAGGGCCTTACGAGCAGTACTTC CASSFSGGPYEQYF TRBV5-1 14 TRBJ2-7 TRBD2
TGTGCCAGCAGTTATGGGGGACAGACCACAGATACGCAGTATTTT CASSYGGQTTDTQYF TRBV6-5 15 TRBJ2-3 TRBD1
TGTGCCAGCAGCTTAACTCAATCTGGGGCCAACGTCCTGACTTTC CASSLTQSGANVLTF TRBV7-3 15 TRBJ2-6 -
TGTGCCAGCAGACTCACAGGGACCCTCTACAATGAGCAGTTCTTC CASRLTGTLYNEQFF TRBV28 15 TRBJ2-1 -
TGTGCCAGCAGCCCGAGGGGGGGACCCCTTACCTACGAGCAGTACTTC CASSPRGGPLTYEQYF TRBV9 16 TRBJ2-7 -
TGTGCCAGCAGCTTAGTCTTTATATCGCGGCAGGGAGCTTTCTTT CASSLVFISRQGAFF TRBV7-2 15 TRBJ1-1 -
TGTGCTAGTGGTTTGGTACGCGCCGGTGGACAGGGCCTCACAGATACGCAGTATTTT CASGLVRAGGQGLTDTQYF TRBV12-5 19 TRBJ2-3 TRBD1
TGCGCCAGCAACGACCCGGGACAGGGTATCCCCCACGAGCAGTACTTC CASNDPGQGIPHEQYF TRBV5-1 16 TRBJ2-7 TRBD1
TGTGCCAGTAGTGACACGCCGGGACAGGGCTATGGCTACACCTTC CASSDTPGQGYGYTF TRBV19 15 TRBJ1-2 TRBD1
TGCGCCAGCAGCTTGGGGGCTGGAAACACCGGGGAGCTGTTTTTT CASSLGAGNTGELFF TRBV5-1 15 TRBJ2-2 -
TGTGCCAGCAGCTTAGGCGGGGGGGCTGGCGATACGCAGTATTTT CASSLGGGAGDTQYF TRBV7-2 15 TRBJ2-3 TRBD2
TGCAGCGTTGATCGGACAGGAGCTAACTATGGCTACACCTTC CSVDRTGANYGYTF TRBV29-1 14 TRBJ1-2 TRBD1
TGTGCCAGCAGCTTCGGGACAGGGATTGCTTTCTTT CASSFGTGIAFF TRBV7-9 12 TRBJ1-1 TRBD1
TGCGCCAGCAGCCAGGAACAGGGGCCATTCTACGAGCAGTACTTC CASSQEQGPFYEQYF TRBV4-1 15 TRBJ2-7 TRBD1
TGCAGCGTTGAACGCGGGAGCTCCTACAATGAGCAGTTCTTC CSVERGSSYNEQFF TRBV29-1 14 TRBJ2-1 TRBD2
TGCGCCAGCAGCGCCGGACAGAACACTGAAGCTTTCTTT CASSAGQNTEAFF TRBV5-1 13 TRBJ1-1 -
TGTGCCACCAGCTCCCCCACGGAGGGGAACAGTGTAAATGAGCAGTTCTTC CATSSPTEGNSVNEQFF TRBV15 17 TRBJ2-1 -
TGTGCCAGCATACGGGTACTTAACACTGAAGCTTTCTTT CASIRVLNTEAFF TRBV6-1 13 TRBJ1-1 -
TGTGCCAGCAGACCCGGGACAAACACCGGGGAGCTGTTTTTT CASRPGTNTGELFF TRBV9 14 TRBJ2-2 -
TGTGCCAGCATAACACACCCGAACACTGAAGCTTTCTTT CASITHPNTEAFF TRBV28 13 TRBJ1-1 -